One and the same sample provided the 20 T cell receptor beta chains below, sequenced in a study of cytomegalovirus exposure and HLA in healthy donors. Primers included in the PCR were 60 Vbeta and 13 Jbeta primers. Here immunoSEQ multiplex PCR was the method, and the copy in TCRdb shows in-frame clones only, minus some. The data hold roughly 220,000 clones, with 65% to 85% observed a single time. Sequenced: PBMCs. The receptors here all came from a man in his fifties or sixties in good health and CMV-seronegative.

J is TRBJ2-7 and V is TRBV9; D unresolved. The CDR3 length is 13 residues. Germline CDR1 and CDR2: SGDLS and YYNGEE. Between the trimmed V and J ends, which lost 0 bases and 6 bases, there was a span of 10 bases. In DNA form, the CDR3 reads TGTGCCAGCAGCGTAGGTCTTCCCGGCGAGCAGTACTTC. Protein product: CASSVGLPGEQYF.

The rearrangement links TRBV4-1 to TRBJ2-3; D is possibly TRBD2 (5 bases). Between the trimmed V and J ends, which lost 0 bases and 6 bases, there was a span of 13 bases. Germline CDR1 reads MGHRA; CDR2 reads YSYEKL. CDR3 length equals 15 residues. The CDR3 bases are TGCGCCAGCAGCCAAGATGGGTCGGGCGGGGATACGCAGTATTTT. This codes for CASSQDGSGGDTQYF.

V and J are TRBV11-2 and TRBJ2-5; D not resolved. This CDR3 has 12 residues. The V end was cut by 3 bases, the J end by 5 bases, with 7 bases between. Germline V gene data show CDR1 as SGHAT and CDR2 as FQNNGV. The CDR3 protein is CASSLGRETQYF. The CDR3 DNA follows: TGTGCCAGCAGCTTGGGCCGTGAGACCCAGTACTTC.

The genes are TRBV7-2 and TRBJ1-3; D call uncertain. Trimming took off 2 bases at V and 0 bases at J, with 11 bases between the two ends. Germline CDR1 and CDR2: SGHTA and FQGNSA. This CDR3 is 16 amino acids long. The CDR3 region has the DNA TGTGCCAGCAGCTTAATAGCGGGCACCTCTGGAAACACCATATATTTT. Its protein product is CASSLIAGTSGNTIYF. The full variable domain, completed using reference TRBV7-2 and TRBJ1-3, is GAGVSQSPSNKVTEKGKDVELRCDPISGHTALYWYRQSLGQGLEFLIYFQGNSAPDKSGLPSDRFSAERTGGSVSTLTIQRTQQEDSAVYLCASSLIAGTSGNTIYFGEGSWLTVV.

This chain links TRBV27 with TRBJ2-5; D uncertain. CDR3 size: 15 residues. Germline V gene sequence: CDR1 MNHEY, CDR2 SMNVEV (reference sequence). V lost 3 bases and J lost 1, with 12 bases in between. The CDR3 protein is CASSFYGSTQETQYF. The CDR3 coding sequence is TGTGCCAGCAGTTTCTACGGGTCGACCCAAGAGACCCAGTACTTC.

Notes on this clone: The DNA is left out, because the CDR3 cannot be placed on it with certainty; the CDR3 is given as TCRdb lists it. The identical CDR3 is also encoded by other nucleotide sequences in the sample. This sequence joins TRBV9 and TRBJ2-4; the D call in the table, TRBD1, was not verified against the DNA. Both ends counted, the CDR3 spans 16 residues. Germline values: CDR1 SGDLS, CDR2 YYNGEE. CDR3 in amino acids: CASSVATGTGGEELNF.

J is TRBJ1-5 and V is TRBV27; 9 bases are a match to TRBD1. The CDR3 has 16 residues. Germline V gene lookup returns CDR1 MNHEY and CDR2 SMNVEV (reference sequence). With V trimmed by 6 bases and J by 2 bases, 8 bases remained unmatched. The CDR3 loop reads CASRSGQGGGNQPQHF. CDR3 nucleotide sequence: TGTGCCAGCAGATCGGGACAGGGAGGGGGCAATCAGCCCCAGCATTTT.

The CDR3 loop is CASSYDRGLGEQYF. Written as DNA, the CDR3 is TGCGCCAGCAGCTACGACAGGGGGCTAGGTGAGCAGTACTTC. The chain has TRBV5-1 and TRBJ2-7; 10 nucleotides line up with TRBD1. CDR1 and CDR2 from the germline V gene are SGHRS and YFSETQ. The ends lost 3 bases at V and 7 bases at J; junction bases unmatched: 7. This CDR3 comprises 14 residues.

The chain joins TRBV19 to TRBJ2-7, with D possibly being TRBD2 (5 bases). Germline V CDR1 and CDR2: LNHDA, SQIVND (reference sequence). Trimming cost V 0 bases and J 5 bases, with 20 bases left between them. The CDR3 length is 17 residues. The CDR3 spells CASSIDTPSGTLNEQYF. The CDR3, as DNA: TGTGCCAGTAGTATAGATACCCCAAGCGGAACGCTCAACGAGCAGTACTTC.

The chain carries TRBV29-1 and TRBJ1-1; D gene ambiguous. Trimming left V 4 bases short and J 0 bases short, with 6 bases between. CDR1 and CDR2 from the germline V gene are SQVTM and ANQGSEA. This CDR3 contains 12 residues. The CDR3 region is CSVVSMNTEAFF. Here the CDR3 DNA reads TGCAGCGTTGTGTCAATGAACACTGAAGCTTTCTTT.

This rearrangement joins TRBV11-2 to TRBJ2-1, with D unresolved. Germline assignment: CDR1 SGHAT and CDR2 FQNNGV. This CDR3 is built from 13 residues. Trimming left V 0 bases short and J 9 bases short, with 9 bases between. The CDR3 DNA follows: TGTGCCAGCAGCTTAGATCGCCGAGGTGAGCAGTTCTTC. It codes for CASSLDRRGEQFF.

The J gene is TRBJ2-1, the V gene TRBV11-2, with 7 positions matching TRBD2. The CDR3 length is 12 residues. The J segment lost 15 bases and the V segment lost 5 bases, leaving 10 bases of the junction unmatched. Germline-derived CDR1 and CDR2 are SGHAT and FQNNGV. The CDR3 region is CASSPNGLVSFF. CDR3 DNA sequence: TGTGCCAGCAGCCCAAATGGACTAGTATCGTTCTTC. The whole variable domain, remainder taken from reference TRBV11-2 and TRBJ2-1, is EAGVAQSPRYKIIEKRQSVAFWCNPISGHATLYWYQQILGQGPKLLIQFQNNGVVDDSQLPKDRFSAERLKGVDSTLKIQPAKLEDSAVYLCASSPNGLVSFFGPGTRLTVL.

This chain joins TRBV19 and TRBJ2-7; 8 bases are shared with TRBD2. J lost 5 bases, V lost 1 base, and 7 bases had no gene match. Germline V CDR1 and CDR2: LNHDA, SQIVND (reference sequence). The length of the CDR3 is 15 residues. DNA for the CDR3: TGTGCCAGTAGTATAGCGGCGGGAGGCTTTAACGAGCAGTACTTC. It is translated as CASSIAAGGFNEQYF.

V and J are TRBV19 and TRBJ2-1; D not certain. Trimming left V 4 bases short and J 3 bases short, with 13 bases between. Germline V gene sequence: CDR1 LNHDA, CDR2 SQIVND (reference sequence). The CDR3 loop spans 15 amino acids. The CDR3 nucleotides are TGTGCCAGTAGTACTTTGGCGAACTACTACAATGAGCAGTTCTTC. Protein sequence: CASSTLANYYNEQFF.

The rearrangement links TRBV11-3 to TRBJ2-1; weak D call: TRBD2 (6 bases). V dropped 2 bases and J dropped 9 bases, with 14 bases sitting between them. Germline V CDR1 and CDR2: SGHNT, YENEEA. The CDR3 length is 14 residues. This CDR3 reads CASSLTGSQGEQFF. The DNA for the CDR3 is TGTGCCAGCAGCTTAACCGGGAGTCAGGGTGAGCAGTTCTTC.

Only a few counts were recorded for this clone. The chain combines TRBV19 with TRBJ1-5; TRBD1 matches at 11 bases. Germline loops: CDR1 LNHDA, CDR2 SQIVND (reference sequence). Germline trimming cut 3 bases from V and 2 bases from J; bases unmatched to any gene: 9. CDR3 length: 18 amino acids. CDR3 sequence (DNA): TGTGCCAGTAGTATGGTTGCCTGGACAGGGGGCGGCAATCAGCCCCAGCATTTT. This codes for CASSMVAWTGGGNQPQHF.

DNA of the CDR3: TGTGCCAGCTCACTGGGACAGGGAAGGGATAATGAGCAGTTCTTC. It encodes CASSLGQGRDNEQFF. The genes are TRBV18 and TRBJ2-1; TRBD1 matches at 9 bases. This CDR3 comprises 15 residues. CDR1 and CDR2 from the germline V gene are KGHSH and LQKENI. Trimming removed 4 bases from V and 7 bases from J; junction bases left unmatched: 8. Combining the CDR3 with reference TRBV18 and TRBJ2-1 gives the whole variable domain NAGVMQNPRHLVRRRGQEARLRCSPMKGHSHVYWYRQLPEEGLKFMVYLQKENIIDESGMPKERFSAEFPKEGPSILRIQQVVRGDSAAYFCASSLGQGRDNEQFFGPGTRLTVL.

The chain has TRBV9 and TRBJ2-1; 8 nucleotides match TRBD2. This CDR3 contains 16 residues. Germline V gene lookup returns CDR1 SGDLS and CDR2 YYNGEE. V lost 0 bases and J lost 8; bases outside the gene matches: 10. The CDR3 DNA follows: TGTGCCAGCAGCGTAGGGGACGGGAGGGCCTGGGATGAGCAGTTCTTC. The encoded protein is CASSVGDGRAWDEQFF. The full variable domain, completed using reference TRBV9 and TRBJ2-1, is DSGVTQTPKHLITATGQRVTLRCSPRSGDLSVYWYQQSLDQGLQFLIQYYNGEERAKGNILERFSAQQFPDLHSELNLSSLELGDSALYFCASSVGDGRAWDEQFFGPGTRLTVL.

This chain joins TRBV27 and TRBJ1-2; D may be TRBD1 (6 bases). V dropped 4 bases and J dropped 4 bases, with 10 bases sitting between them. This CDR3 region has 13 residues. The germline V gene encodes CDR1 MNHEY and CDR2 SMNVEV (reference sequence). The CDR3 DNA sequence: TGTGCCAGCAGTTCACAGGGAATCTATGGCTACACCTTC. As protein: CASSSQGIYGYTF.

The chain joins TRBV7-2 to TRBJ2-5; D may be TRBD2 (5 bases). The CDR3 runs to 17 residues. Germline V gene sequence: CDR1 SGHTA, CDR2 FQGNSA. V was trimmed by 5 bases and J by 5 bases, leaving 24 bases between them. The CDR3 here is CASSRVGGYGSVETQYF. Written as DNA, the CDR3 is TGTGCCAGCAGCCGGGTTGGCGGGTATGGGAGTGTGGAGACCCAGTACTTC.